Below, 19 T cell receptor beta chains from the same sample are listed, as sequenced in a study of T cell repertoires in cytomegalovirus infection. One entry per CDR3 protein, called by TCRdb with MiXCR from the reads. Of a few hundred thousand distinct CDR3 sequences in the sample, about 20% were seen once. These receptors are not linked to any known antigen. This specimen consisted of cultured PBMCs, obtained from culture after CMV antigen stimulation. The receptors were sampled from a human donor in good health (CMV status not recorded). Some clones in this sample may be carry-over from other donors' samples.

The chain is built from TRBV11-3 and TRBJ1-1; D is undetermined. V was trimmed by 4 bases and J by 3 bases, leaving 9 bases between them. This CDR3 has 13 residues. Germline V lookup: CDR1 SGHNT, CDR2 YENEEA. CDR3 bases: TGTGCCAGCAGCTATTGGAAGCACACTGAAGCTTTCTTT. This codes for CASSYWKHTEAFF. Full variable domain (missing parts from reference TRBV11-3 and TRBJ1-1): EAGVVQSPRYKIIEKKQPVAFWCNPISGHNTLYWYLQNLGQGPELLIRYENEEAVDDSQLPKDRFSAERLKGVDSTLKIQPAELGDSAVYLCASSYWKHTEAFFGQGTRLTVV.

This clonotype was observed a few times. The chain employs TRBV5-5 and TRBJ2-3; 13 bases match TRBD2. The V gene's germline CDR1 is SGHKS and CDR2 YYEKEE (reference sequence). V lost 4 bases to trimming and J lost 3 bases; unmatched junction nucleotides: 8. The length of the CDR3 is 17 residues. CDR3 nucleotide sequence: TGTGCCAGCAGCAAAGGACTAGCGGGAGAATCAACAGATACGCAGTATTTT. Translation: CASSKGLAGESTDTQYF. Together with reference TRBV5-5 and TRBJ2-3, the CDR3 gives the full variable domain: DAGVTQSPTHLIKTRGQQVTLRCSPISGHKSVSWYQQVLGQGPQFIFQYYEKEERGRGNFPDRFSARQFPNYSSELNVNALLLGDSALYLCASSKGLAGESTDTQYFGPGTRLTVL.

The chain is built from TRBV7-9 and TRBJ2-1; D ambiguous. Deletions cut 5 bases from V and 10 bases from J, with 12 bases between. The CDR3 sequence is 12 residues long. CDR1 is SEHNR and CDR2 is FQNEAQ in the germline V gene (reference sequence). The CDR3 region is CASSTSTGEQFF. CDR3 DNA sequence: TGTGCCAGCAGCACCTCCACTGGGGAGCAGTTCTTC.

This clonotype came up a few times. The chain is built from TRBV29-1 and TRBJ2-7, with no clear D. Trimming cost V 5 bases and J 5 bases, with 19 bases left between them. Germline lookup yields CDR1 SQVTM and CDR2 ANQGSEA. CDR3 length: 14 amino acids. The CDR3 is CSVPRQEGFHEQYF. CDR3 bases: TGCAGCGTTCCACGGCAAGAAGGATTCCACGAGCAGTACTTC.

The chain is built from TRBV12-3 or TRBV12-4 and TRBJ1-6, with D unclear. The CDR3 loop spans 14 amino acids. V lost 4 bases and J 6 bases, leaving 10 bases between the germline ends. The chain's CDR3 is CASSSNSLNSPLHF. CDR3 DNA sequence: TGTGCCAGCAGTTCAAACAGTCTTAATTCACCCCTCCACTTT.

This clonotype came up many times. The chain has TRBV7-2 and TRBJ2-6; 9 nucleotides line up with TRBD1. The CDR3 has 17 residues. CDR1 and CDR2 (germline): SGHTA, FQGNSA. Trimming at V came to 6 bases and at J to 4 bases, leaving 10 bases not matched to a gene. The CDR3 loop is CASSKPGQGWGANVLTF. DNA for the CDR3: TGTGCCAGCAGTAAACCGGGACAGGGATGGGGGGCCAACGTCCTGACTTTC.

The chain carries TRBV7-9 and TRBJ1-1, with 9 bases identical to TRBD1. Germline loops: CDR1 SEHNR, CDR2 FQNEAQ (reference sequence). The V and J ends lost 3 bases and 2 bases, in that order; junction bases with no gene match: 4. The CDR3 runs 15 residues. CDR3 in amino acids: CASSFPTGGNTEAFF. The CDR3 nucleotides read TGTGCCAGCAGCTTCCCGACAGGGGGAAACACTGAAGCTTTCTTT.

This clonotype has just a few counts. For the CDR3, the DNA is TGTGCCAGCAGTTACTACATGAACACTGAAGCTTTCTTT. Protein: CASSYYMNTEAFF. This chain uses TRBV6-2 or TRBV6-3 with TRBJ1-1; D not certain. CDR3 size: 13 residues. V lost 1 base, J lost 0 bases, and 3 bases lay in between. Germline CDR1 MNHEY, CDR2 SVGEGT.

V usage is TRBV27 and J usage is TRBJ1-1, with 9 bases identical to TRBD1. Trimming at V came to 9 bases and at J to 5 bases, leaving 4 bases not matched to a gene. Germline CDR1 and CDR2: MNHEY and SMNVEV (reference sequence). This CDR3 comprises 12 residues. CDR3 loop: CASRTGVTEAFF. Written as DNA, the CDR3 is TGTGCCAGTCGGACAGGGGTGACTGAAGCTTTCTTT.

The chain is built from TRBV7-2 and TRBJ2-1; no firm D call. The CDR3 spans 14 residues. The ends were cut back, 2 bases at V and 5 bases at J, with 10 bases in the middle. The germline gives CDR1 SGHTA, CDR2 FQGNSA. As DNA, the CDR3 is TGTGCCAGCAGCTTACTTCTAACTGACAATGAGCAGTTCTTC. It codes for CASSLLLTDNEQFF.

V usage is TRBV29-1 and J usage is TRBJ1-1, with D possibly matching TRBD1 (6 bases). V lost 3 bases and J 4 bases, leaving 12 bases between the germline ends. The CDR3 loop spans 13 amino acids. From germline, CDR1 is SQVTM and CDR2 ANQGSEA. CDR3 DNA: TGCAGCGTTGAGAGGGGGGCGGGCACTGAAGCTTTCTTT. Amino acid sequence: CSVERGAGTEAFF.

This chain links TRBV7-2 with TRBJ1-1, with 8 nucleotides matching TRBD1. This CDR3 has 15 amino acids. The V gene end was trimmed by 1 base and the J gene end by 6 bases; junction bases not matched to a gene: 7. Germline CDR1 SGHTA, CDR2 FQGNSA. The CDR3 nucleotides read TGTGCCAGCAGCTTAGACGCAGGGGGCACCCCTGAAGCTTTCTTT. Its protein is CASSLDAGGTPEAFF.

V and J are TRBV7-2 and TRBJ1-2, with 7 nucleotides matching TRBD1. V trimming: 8 bases; J trimming: 7 bases; junction bases outside the gene matches: 13. The CDR3 is 14 amino acids. From germline, CDR1 is SGHTA and CDR2 FQGNSA. The CDR3 DNA follows: TGTGCCAGCCAAAAGGGACAGCTATCTTCTGGCTACACCTTC. Its protein product is CASQKGQLSSGYTF.

This chain uses TRBV19 with TRBJ1-5; the D is unclear. CDR1 is LNHDA, CDR2 SQIVND, per germline (reference sequence). The CDR3 has 13 residues. CDR3 in DNA: TGTGCTGTGTCGGGTACGAGCAATCAGCCCCAGCATTTT. As protein: CAVSGTSNQPQHF.

CDR3 region: CASSFAGGPDEQFF. CDR3 coding DNA: TGTGCCAGCAGTTTCGCGGGAGGGCCGGATGAGCAGTTCTTC. The V and J genes are TRBV12-3 or TRBV12-4 and TRBJ2-1; 9 bases agree with TRBD2. The CDR3 extends over 14 amino acids. Trimming at V came to 3 bases and at J to 8 bases, leaving 5 bases not matched to a gene.

The V gene is TRBV5-1, the J gene TRBJ2-1; D call uncertain. V was shortened by 0 bases and J by 10 bases, with 14 bases between the two germline ends. The germline CDR1 and CDR2 sequences are SGHRS and YFSETQ. The CDR3 is 14 amino acids. The CDR3 DNA reads as TGCGCCAGCAGCTTGGCCCTCACCCTGGCGGAGCAGTTCTTC. It yields the protein CASSLALTLAEQFF.

This clonotype was seen many times. This chain uses TRBV7-6 with TRBJ2-1; D uncertain. Deletions cut 3 bases from V and 0 bases from J, with 12 bases between. This CDR3 has 16 amino acids. CDR1 SGHVS and CDR2 FNYEAQ come from the germline V gene. This CDR3 reads CASSLSGSSSYNEQFF. CDR3 coding DNA: TGTGCCAGCAGCTTGTCCGGATCGAGCTCCTACAATGAGCAGTTCTTC.

The chain uses TRBV6-5 and TRBJ2-1; 12 bases are a match to TRBD2. The CDR3 has 14 residues. Trimming at V came to 7 bases and at J to 9 bases, leaving 7 bases not matched to a gene. Per germline, CDR1 MNHEY and CDR2 SVGAGI. The CDR3 nucleotides are TGTGCCAGCACCGAAGGGACTAGCGGGCGTGAGCAGTTCTTC. Translating gives CASTEGTSGREQFF.

Comments on this clonotype: One junction end does not reproduce the germline sequence, and a read error may be involved. The chain links TRBV7-7 to TRBJ2-1, with TRBD2 identical over 11 bases. CDR1 is SSHAT, CDR2 FNYEAQ, per germline (reference sequence). CDR3 length: 16 residues. The CDR3 reads CASSLSLAGDGNEQFF. CDR3 DNA: TGTGCTAGCAGCCTATCACTAGCGGGGGACGGCAATGAGCAGTTCTTC.